This T cell receptor (beta chain) was sequenced in a study of technical replicates of blood from a few donors. Measured with immunoSEQ multiplex PCR; TCRdb has only the in-frame clones, and not every one. The sample has about 58,000 clones; about 95% are singletons. The junction had 4 bases not matched to a gene; V was cut back by 0 bases and J by 3 bases. Germline CDR1 and CDR2: SGHTS and YDEGEE. The length of the CDR3 is 15 residues. Source material: PBMCs. The receptor was isolated from a human donor in good health. Some clones in this sample may be carry-over from other donors' samples. The rearrangement links TRBV5-8 to TRBJ2-7; 9 positions agree with TRBD2. CDR3 DNA sequence: TGTGCCAGCAGCTTGGGCTTAGCGGGAGTCTACGAGCAGTACTTC. Translation: CASSLGLAGVYEQYF.